This T cell receptor beta chain was sequenced for a study of shared clonotypes between healthy human individuals. Trimming removed 0 bases from V and 5 bases from J, with 16 bases in between. The CDR3 is 17 amino acids. Germline-derived CDR1 and CDR2 are LGHNA and YNFKEQ. TCRdb's copy holds only in-frame clones and misses some; the assay was immunoSEQ multiplex PCR. The sample has about 2.3 million clones, about nine tenths seen once. The chain links TRBV4-2 to TRBJ2-2; D remains unclear. The sequenced sample consisted of naive CD4+ T cells from PBMCs. Subset defined: CD45RA+ positively selected. This clonotype was sampled from a man aged 18-30 years in good health. Some clones in this sample may be carry-over from other donors' samples. The CDR3 DNA is TGTGCCAGCAGCCAAGATTCGGGCAACCCAAGGACCGGGGAGCTGTTTTTT. This codes for CASSQDSGNPRTGELFF.